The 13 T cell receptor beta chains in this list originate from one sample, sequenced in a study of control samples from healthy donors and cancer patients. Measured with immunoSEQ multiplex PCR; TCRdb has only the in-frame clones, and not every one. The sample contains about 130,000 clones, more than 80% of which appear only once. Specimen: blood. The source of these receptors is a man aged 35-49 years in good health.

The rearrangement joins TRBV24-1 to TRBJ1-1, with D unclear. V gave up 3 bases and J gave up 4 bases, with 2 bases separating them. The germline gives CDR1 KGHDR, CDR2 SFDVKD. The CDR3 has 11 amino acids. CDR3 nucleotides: TGTGCCACCAGTGATGGCACTGAAGCTTTCTTT. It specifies CATSDGTEAFF.

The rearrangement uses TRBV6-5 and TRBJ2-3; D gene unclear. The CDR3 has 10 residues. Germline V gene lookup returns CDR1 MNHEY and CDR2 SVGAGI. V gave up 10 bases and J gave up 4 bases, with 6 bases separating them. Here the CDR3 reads CATEADTQYF. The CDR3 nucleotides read TGTGCCACCGAGGCAGATACGCAGTATTTT.

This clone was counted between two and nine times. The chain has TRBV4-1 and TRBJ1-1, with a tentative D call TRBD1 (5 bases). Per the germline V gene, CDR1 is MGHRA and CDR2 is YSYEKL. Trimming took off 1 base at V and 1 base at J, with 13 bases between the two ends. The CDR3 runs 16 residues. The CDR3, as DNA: TGCGCCAGCAGCCAAGTAGGTGAACAGGCGAACACTGAAGCTTTCTTT. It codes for CASSQVGEQANTEAFF.

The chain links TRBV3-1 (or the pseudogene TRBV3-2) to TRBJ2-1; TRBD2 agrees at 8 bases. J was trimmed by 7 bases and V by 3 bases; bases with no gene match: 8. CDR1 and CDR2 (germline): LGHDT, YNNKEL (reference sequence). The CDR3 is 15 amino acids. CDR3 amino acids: CASSQTGGTPNEQFF. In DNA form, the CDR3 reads TGTGCCAGCAGCCAGACGGGGGGGACTCCAAATGAGCAGTTCTTC.

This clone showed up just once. The CDR3 coding sequence is TGTGCCAGCAGCGTCCGGGACAGATACTACGAGCAGTACTTC. The encoded protein is CASSVRDRYYEQYF. The V gene is TRBV21-1, the J gene TRBJ2-7; no DNA check was done on the table's D call, TRBD1. TRBV21-1 is designated a pseudogene. The CDR3 runs 14 residues.

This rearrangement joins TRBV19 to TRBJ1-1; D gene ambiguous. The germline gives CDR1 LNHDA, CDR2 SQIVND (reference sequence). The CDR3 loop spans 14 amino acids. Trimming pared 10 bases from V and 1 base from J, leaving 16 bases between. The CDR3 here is CATKPYRENTEAFF. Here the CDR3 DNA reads TGTGCCACCAAGCCCTATCGTGAGAACACTGAAGCTTTCTTT.

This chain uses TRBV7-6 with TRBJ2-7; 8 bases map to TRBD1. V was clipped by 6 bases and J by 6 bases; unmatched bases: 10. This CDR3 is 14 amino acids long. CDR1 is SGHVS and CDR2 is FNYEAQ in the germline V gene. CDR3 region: CASSTGQGAGEQYF. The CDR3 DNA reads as TGTGCCAGCAGTACCGGGCAGGGGGCTGGCGAGCAGTACTTC.

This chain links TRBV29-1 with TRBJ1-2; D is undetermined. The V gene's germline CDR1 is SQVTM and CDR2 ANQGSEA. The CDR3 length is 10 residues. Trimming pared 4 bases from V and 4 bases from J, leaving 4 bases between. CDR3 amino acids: CSVALYGYTF. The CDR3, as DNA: TGCAGCGTTGCCCTCTATGGCTACACCTTC. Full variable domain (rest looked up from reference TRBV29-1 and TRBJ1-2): SAVISQKPSRDICQRGTSLTIQCQVDSQVTMMFWYRQQPGQSLTLIATANQGSEATYESGFVIDKFPISRPNLTFSTLTVSNMSPEDSSIYLCSVALYGYTFGSGTRLTVV.

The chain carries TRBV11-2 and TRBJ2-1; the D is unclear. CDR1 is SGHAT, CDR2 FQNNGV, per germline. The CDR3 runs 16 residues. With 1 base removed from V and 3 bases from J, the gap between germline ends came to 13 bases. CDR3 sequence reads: CASSLVRASIYNEQFF. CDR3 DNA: TGTGCCAGCAGCTTAGTTCGGGCTAGTATCTACAATGAGCAGTTCTTC.

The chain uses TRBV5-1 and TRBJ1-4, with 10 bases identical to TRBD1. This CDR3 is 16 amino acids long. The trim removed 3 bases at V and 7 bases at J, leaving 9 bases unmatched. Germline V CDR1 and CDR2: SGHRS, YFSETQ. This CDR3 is CASSSGTGAYVEKLFF. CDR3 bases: TGCGCCAGCAGCTCCGGGACAGGGGCGTATGTTGAAAAACTGTTTTTT.

In DNA, the CDR3 is TGTGCCTGGAGTGCGGACAGCTACAACTATGGCTACACCTTC. Translated, it gives CAWSADSYNYGYTF. V and J are TRBV30 and TRBJ1-2; TRBD1 might be the D (6 bases). The CDR3 loop spans 14 amino acids. From germline, CDR1 is GTSNPN and CDR2 SVGIG (reference sequence). V lost 1 base, J lost 2 bases, and 11 bases lay in between.

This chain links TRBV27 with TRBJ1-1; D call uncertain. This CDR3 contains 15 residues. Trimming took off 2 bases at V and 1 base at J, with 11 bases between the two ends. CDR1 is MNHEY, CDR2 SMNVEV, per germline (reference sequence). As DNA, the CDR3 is TGTGCCAGCAGTTTACATGCCTCGGGGAACACTGAAGCTTTCTTT. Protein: CASSLHASGNTEAFF.

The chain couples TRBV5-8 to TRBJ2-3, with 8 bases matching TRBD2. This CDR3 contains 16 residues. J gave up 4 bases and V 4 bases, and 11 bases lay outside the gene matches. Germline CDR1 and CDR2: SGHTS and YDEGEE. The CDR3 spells CASSLRAGVISDTQYF. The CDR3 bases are TGTGCCAGCAGCCTGCGAGCGGGGGTGATCTCAGATACGCAGTATTTT.